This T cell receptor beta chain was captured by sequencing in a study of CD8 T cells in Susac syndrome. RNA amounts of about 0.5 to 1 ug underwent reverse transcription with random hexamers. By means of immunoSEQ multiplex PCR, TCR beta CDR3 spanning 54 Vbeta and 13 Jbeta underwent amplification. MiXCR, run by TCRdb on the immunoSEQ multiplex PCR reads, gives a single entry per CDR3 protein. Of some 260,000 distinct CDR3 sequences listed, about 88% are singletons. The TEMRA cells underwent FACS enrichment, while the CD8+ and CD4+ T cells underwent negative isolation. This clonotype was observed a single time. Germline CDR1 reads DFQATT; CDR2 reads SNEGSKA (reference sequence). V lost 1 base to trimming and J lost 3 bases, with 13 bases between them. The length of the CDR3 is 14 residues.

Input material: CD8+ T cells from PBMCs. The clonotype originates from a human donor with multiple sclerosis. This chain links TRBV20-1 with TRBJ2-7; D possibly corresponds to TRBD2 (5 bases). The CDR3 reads CSARAKGLGYEQYF. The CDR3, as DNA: TGCAGTGCTAGAGCTAAAGGACTCGGCTACGAGCAGTACTTC.